This T cell receptor beta chain was recorded in a study of cytomegalovirus exposure and HLA in healthy donors. Vbeta (60) and Jbeta (13) primers were used in the PCR. The repertoire was sequenced with immunoSEQ multiplex PCR; TCRdb's copy has only in-frame clones and lacks some. The table includes more than 95,000 clones, around 77% detected once. In germline, CDR1 is GTSNPN, CDR2 SVGIG (reference sequence). The CDR3 runs to 13 residues. V was clipped by 2 bases and J by 6 bases, with 13 bases between them. The sample taken for sequencing was PBMCs. The V call is TRBV30, the J call TRBJ1-2; a possible D gene is TRBD1 (5 bases). This TCR derives from a woman between 35 and 50 years old in good health and CMV-seropositive. Here the CDR3 DNA reads TGTGCCTGGAGTTCGGGACTCTTCAATGGCTACACCTTC. Protein product: CAWSSGLFNGYTF.